Listed here is a single TCR beta chain. What it binds is unknown. This entry comes from a study of somatic mutations in cytotoxic T cells in rheumatoid arthritis. Method: immunoSEQ multiplex PCR; TCRdb's copy keeps in-frame clones and lacks some. The sample yields about 10,000 clones, 65% to 85% seen once. The CDR3 has 21 amino acids. J lost 0 bases, V lost 3 bases, and 14 bases had no gene match. CDR1 and CDR2 (germline): KGHSH, LQKENI. General study results and limits: With advancing age, CD8+ clonality climbed in rheumatoid arthritis patients but did not rise in healthy controls. Age-matched healthy controls and rheumatoid arthritis patients had CD8+ T-cell clonality that did not differ significantly.

The sample comprised CD8+ T cells sorted from blood. J is TRBJ1-4 and V is TRBV18, with 12 bases lining up with TRBD1. The source of this sequence is an adult with rheumatoid arthritis. CDR3 region: CASSPGSPGQGARATNEKLFF. The CDR3 nucleotides are TGTGCCAGCTCACCCGGTTCCCCGGGACAGGGGGCGCGGGCAACTAATGAAAAACTGTTTTTT.